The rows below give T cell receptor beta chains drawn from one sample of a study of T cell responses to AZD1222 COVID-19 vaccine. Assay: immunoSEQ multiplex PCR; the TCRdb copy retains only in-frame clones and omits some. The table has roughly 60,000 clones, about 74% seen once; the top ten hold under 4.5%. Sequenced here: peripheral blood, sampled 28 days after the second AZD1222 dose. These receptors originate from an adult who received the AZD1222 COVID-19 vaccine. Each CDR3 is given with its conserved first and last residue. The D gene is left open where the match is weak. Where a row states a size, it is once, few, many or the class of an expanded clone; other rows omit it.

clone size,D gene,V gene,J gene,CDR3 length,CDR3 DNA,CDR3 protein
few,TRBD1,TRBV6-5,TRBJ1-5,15,TGTGCCAGCACCCGGACAGGGATTAGCGATCAGCCCCAGCATTTT,CASTRTGISDQPQHF
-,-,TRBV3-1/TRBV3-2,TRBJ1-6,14,TGTGCCAGCAGCCAAAGGAATAATAATTCACCCCTCCACTTT,CASSQRNNNSPLHF
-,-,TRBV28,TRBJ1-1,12,TGTGCCAGCAGTTTCGAGGACCGTGAAGCTTTCTTT,CASSFEDREAFF
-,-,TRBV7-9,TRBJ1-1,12,TGTGCCAGCAGCTTACAGAACACTGAAGCTTTCTTT,CASSLQNTEAFF
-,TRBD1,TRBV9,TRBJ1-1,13,TGTGCCAGCACGGCAGGGGGTAATACTGAAGCTTTCTTT,CASTAGGNTEAFF
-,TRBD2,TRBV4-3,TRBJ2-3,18,TGCGCCAGCAGCCAAGATTGGGCTCGGGGGGTTGATGCAGATACGCAGTATTTT,CASSQDWARGVDADTQYF
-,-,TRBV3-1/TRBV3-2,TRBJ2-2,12,TGTGCCAGCAGCCTTAGGAGGGGGGAGCTGTTTTTT,CASSLRRGELFF
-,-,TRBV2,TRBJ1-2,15,TGTGCCAGCAGTGAAGCGGCAGCCGAAATCTATGGCTACACCTTC,CASSEAAAEIYGYTF
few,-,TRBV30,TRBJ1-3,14,TGTGCCTGGCAGAGGAGAAGGAAGGGAAACACCATATATTTT,CAWQRRRKGNTIYF
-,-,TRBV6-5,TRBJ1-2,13,TGTGCCAGCAGACAGGGCCCCCCGGGGGGCTACACCTTC,CASRQGPPGGYTF
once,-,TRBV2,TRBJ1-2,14,TGTGCCAGCATACTAGGAACGGCTAACTATGGCTACACCTTC,CASILGTANYGYTF
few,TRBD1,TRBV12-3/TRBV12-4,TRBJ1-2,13,TGTGCCAGCAGTTACAGGGGTGACTATGGCTACACCTTC,CASSYRGDYGYTF
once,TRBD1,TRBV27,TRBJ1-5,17,TGTGCCAGCAGGTTTATGGGACAGGGTAGTTTCAATCAGCCCCAGCATTTT,CASRFMGQGSFNQPQHF
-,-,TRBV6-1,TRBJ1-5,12,TGTGCCAGCACCAACGGGAATCAGCCCCAGCATTTT,CASTNGNQPQHF
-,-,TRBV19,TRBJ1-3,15,TGTGCCAGTAGGCGAAGTACAGACTCTGGAAACACCATATATTTT,CASRRSTDSGNTIYF
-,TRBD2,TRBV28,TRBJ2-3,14,TGTGCCAGCAGTTTCCTAGCGGGGACAGATACGCAGTATTTT,CASSFLAGTDTQYF
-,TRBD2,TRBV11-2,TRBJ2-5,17,TGTGCCAGCAGCTTTTCGACTAGCGGGGGGGCCAGGGAGACCCAGTACTTC,CASSFSTSGGARETQYF
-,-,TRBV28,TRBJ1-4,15,TGTGCCAGCAGTCCCTACAGGGTTGCTAATGAAAAACTGTTTTTT,CASSPYRVANEKLFF
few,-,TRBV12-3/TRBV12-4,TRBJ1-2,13,TGTGCCAGCAGTTTAGAAGGCGGAGGAGGCTACACCTTC,CASSLEGGGGYTF
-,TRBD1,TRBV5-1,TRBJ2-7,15,TGCGCCAGCAGCTTGGCCTTTGGGACAGGGAACGAGCAGTACTTC,CASSLAFGTGNEQYF
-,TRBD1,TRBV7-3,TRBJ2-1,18,TGTGCCAGCAGCTTAAATGGGGCAGGGGGCATCATTTACAATGAGCAGTTCTTC,CASSLNGAGGIIYNEQFF
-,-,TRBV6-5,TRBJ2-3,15,TGTGCCAGCAGCTCTCATACCGGGGGCACAGATACGCAGTATTTT,CASSSHTGGTDTQYF
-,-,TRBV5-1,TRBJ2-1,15,TGCGCCAGCAGCTTGGAAGGACAGATGTACAATGAGCAGTTCTTC,CASSLEGQMYNEQFF
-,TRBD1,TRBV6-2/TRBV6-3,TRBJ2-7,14,TGTGCCAGCAGTTCCCAGGACAGGATCTACGAGCAGTACTTC,CASSSQDRIYEQYF
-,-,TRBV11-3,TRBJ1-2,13,TGTGCCAGCAGCCCTACAGGGCGAGGAGGCTACACCTTC,CASSPTGRGGYTF
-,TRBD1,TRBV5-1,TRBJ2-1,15,TGCGCCAGCAGCTTGTGGGACAGGGGGCAGAATGAGCAGTTCTTC,CASSLWDRGQNEQFF
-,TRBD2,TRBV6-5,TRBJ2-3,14,TGTGCCAGCAGTTACGGGCGGGAGGAGGATACGCAGTATTTT,CASSYGREEDTQYF
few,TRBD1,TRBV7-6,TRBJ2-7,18,TGTGCCAGCAGTTTAAAGAATTTCAAATGGGACAGTGCCTACGAGCAGTACTTC,CASSLKNFKWDSAYEQYF
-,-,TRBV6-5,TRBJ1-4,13,TGTGCCAGCAGTTGGTCCGTTAATGAAAAACTGTTTTTT,CASSWSVNEKLFF
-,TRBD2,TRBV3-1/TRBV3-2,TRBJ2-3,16,TGTGCCAGCAGCCGTCTAGCGGGGGGAAGCACAGATACGCAGTATTTT,CASSRLAGGSTDTQYF
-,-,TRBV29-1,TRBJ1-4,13,TGCAGCGTTTCGGACAAGGGGGGAGAAAAACTGTTTTTT,CSVSDKGGEKLFF
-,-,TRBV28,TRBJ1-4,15,TGTGCCAGCAGTCCTCGGGGAGCCGGGAATGAAAAACTGTTTTTT,CASSPRGAGNEKLFF
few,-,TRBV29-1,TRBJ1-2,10,TGCAGCGGGGGTGGGGATGGCTACACCTTC,CSGGGDGYTF
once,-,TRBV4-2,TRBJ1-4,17,TGTGCCAGCAGCCAAGAGAGTGCGAGGGGGGGGGATGAAAAACTGTTTTTT,CASSQESARGGDEKLFF
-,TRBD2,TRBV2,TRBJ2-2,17,TGTGCCAGCAGTGGGGGACTAGCGGGTGTTTTGACCGGGGAGCTGTTTTTT,CASSGGLAGVLTGELFF
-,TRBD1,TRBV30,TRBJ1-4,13,TGTGCCTGGAGTGAGGACAGGGATGAAAAACTGTTTTTT,CAWSEDRDEKLFF
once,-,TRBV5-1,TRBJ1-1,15,TGCGCCAGCAGCTTGGATGGTGGGGAGACGAGTGAAGCTTTCTTT,CASSLDGGETSEAFF
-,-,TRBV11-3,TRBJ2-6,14,TGTGCCAGCAGGGGAATCTCTGGGGCCAACGTCCTGACTTTC,CASRGISGANVLTF
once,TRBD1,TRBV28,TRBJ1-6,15,TGTGCCAGCAGCACGGAGGGACAGGGGGATTCACCCCTCCACTTT,CASSTEGQGDSPLHF
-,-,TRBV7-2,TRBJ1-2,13,TGTGCCAGCAGCTTCCGGAGGGGGAATGGCTACACCTTC,CASSFRRGNGYTF
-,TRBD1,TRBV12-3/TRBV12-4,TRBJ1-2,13,TGTGCCAGCAGCCACACGACAGGGGATGGCTACACCTTC,CASSHTTGDGYTF
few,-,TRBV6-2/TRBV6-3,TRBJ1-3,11,TGTGCCAGCAGTGACGGAAACACCATATATTTT,CASSDGNTIYF